This TCR beta chain was recovered during a study of T cell responses to AZD1222 COVID-19 vaccine. The table came from immunoSEQ multiplex PCR; TCRdb's copy has only in-frame clones and leaves some out. The sample records more than 150,000 clones, about 90% being singletons. The germline gives CDR1 SGHNT, CDR2 YYREEE (reference sequence). Trimming removed 4 bases from V and 12 bases from J; junction bases left unmatched: 13. This CDR3 region has 15 residues. To note about this clone: Its matching antigen is unknown.

General study findings and limits: Once two AZD1222 doses were given, Spike-specific TCR breadth and depth went up. Baseline seropositivity characterized only six AZD1222 recipients. The study reported that nearly half of spike-specific TCRs target unmutated variant regions. Spike-wide coverage was observed for vaccine-associated CD4 TCRs, with dominant responses at 160-218 and 743-854.

This material consisted of peripheral blood, taken on day 0 of MenACWY control vaccination. The TCR originated in an adult in good health. The chain couples TRBV5-4 to TRBJ1-1; 12 nucleotides agree with TRBD1. The CDR3 DNA sequence: TGTGCCAGCAGCGCGCCGGGACAGGGGGCGCACCGGTCTTTCTTT. Amino acid sequence: CASSAPGQGAHRSFF.